These 18 T cell receptor beta chains came from one sample sequenced in a study of T-cell memory formation after mild COVID-19. Each CDR3 protein gets one entry after TCRdb re-called the 5' RACE reads with MiXCR. The sample includes approximately 440,000 distinct CDR3 sequences, around 20% of them seen just once. The sample comprised PBMCs or a T cell subset sorted from them (not recorded which). The receptors were sampled from an adult woman who had mild COVID-19 (a few samples of this study predate the infection). Cell type and time point are not known.

This clonotype was counted a few times. This chain connects TRBV5-1 to TRBJ2-3; D could derive from TRBD1 or TRBD2 (5 bases each). CDR3 size: 15 residues. Trimming took off 0 bases at V and 1 base at J, with 9 bases between the two ends. Germline lookup yields CDR1 SGHRS and CDR2 YFSETQ. The CDR3 here is CASSLVVGGTDTQYF. CDR3 sequence (DNA): TGCGCCAGCAGCTTGGTAGTGGGGGGCACAGATACGCAGTATTTT.

The V gene is TRBV7-9, the J gene TRBJ1-1; 8 nucleotides align to TRBD1. The V and J ends lost 5 bases and 10 bases, in that order; junction bases with no gene match: 12. The CDR3 loop spans 14 amino acids. CDR1 SEHNR and CDR2 FQNEAQ come from the germline V gene (reference sequence). The CDR3 bases are TGTGCCAGCAGCGGGACAGGCGGGAGATCTGGAGCTTTCTTT. Encoded protein: CASSGTGGRSGAFF. Filled out from reference TRBV7-9 and TRBJ1-1, the complete variable domain reads DTGVSQNPRHKITKRGQNVTFRCDPISEHNRLYWYRQTLGQGPEFLTYFQNEAQLEKSRLLSDRFSAERPKGSFSTLEIQRTEQGDSAMYLCASSGTGGRSGAFFGQGTRLTVV.

This clonotype came up once. This chain joins TRBV19 and TRBJ2-1; 10 bases match TRBD2. The junction had 1 base not matched to a gene; V was cut back by 4 bases and J by 1 base. Germline V CDR1 and CDR2: LNHDA, SQIVND (reference sequence). This CDR3 region has 15 residues. The CDR3 sequence is CASSRAGGSYNEQFF. The CDR3 DNA follows: TGTGCCAGTAGTAGAGCGGGAGGGTCCTACAATGAGCAGTTCTTC.

The genes are TRBV30 and TRBJ1-6; D is possibly TRBD1 (6 bases). Germline CDR1 reads GTSNPN; CDR2 reads SVGIG (reference sequence). The CDR3 runs to 14 residues. V lost 2 bases and J 7 bases, leaving 12 bases between the germline ends. CDR3 residues: CAWSRRGQNSPLHF. The DNA of the CDR3 is TGTGCCTGGAGTCGACGCGGACAGAATTCACCCCTCCACTTT.

This clonotype occurred a few times. The chain has TRBV29-1 and TRBJ2-7; D may correspond to TRBD1 or TRBD2 (5 bases each). The CDR3 runs 13 residues. Between the trimmed V and J ends, which lost 5 bases and 0 bases, there was a span of 11 bases. In germline, CDR1 is SQVTM, CDR2 ANQGSEA. CDR3 DNA: TGCAGCGTTCCGGGACGGAGCTCCTACGAGCAGTACTTC. It encodes CSVPGRSSYEQYF.

V gene TRBV9 combines with J gene TRBJ2-5, with 7 bases aligning to TRBD2. Per germline, CDR1 SGDLS and CDR2 YYNGEE. CDR3 length equals 15 residues. The ends lost 0 bases at V and 4 bases at J; junction bases unmatched: 6. This CDR3 is CASSVATGEGETQYF. CDR3 bases: TGTGCCAGCAGCGTAGCTACGGGGGAGGGAGAGACCCAGTACTTC.

V usage is TRBV6-1 and J usage is TRBJ2-7, with D perhaps TRBD2 (5 bases). The CDR3 is 16 amino acids. Germline V gives CDR1 MNHNS, CDR2 SASEGT. Trimming cost V 6 bases and J 0 bases, with 18 bases left between them. CDR3 in amino acids: CASRAARGRDSYEQYF. The CDR3, as DNA: TGTGCCAGCAGAGCAGCGAGAGGCCGGGACTCCTACGAGCAGTACTTC.

The chain has TRBV7-8 and TRBJ2-7; D unclear. Trimming left V 5 bases short and J 1 base short, with 6 bases between. CDR1 and CDR2 (germline): SGHVS, FQNEAQ. CDR3 length: 12 residues. CDR3 DNA sequence: TGTGCCAGCAGCCCAAAATCCTACGAGCAGTACTTC. Translated, it gives CASSPKSYEQYF.

The rearrangement links TRBV4-2 to TRBJ1-1; D is ambiguous. Trimming shortened V by 2 bases and J by 6 bases, and 7 bases separated the two germline ends. Germline lookup yields CDR1 LGHNA and CDR2 YNFKEQ. CDR3 size: 12 residues. The CDR3 sequence: CASSQRRAEAFF. For the CDR3, the DNA is TGTGCCAGCAGCCAAAGGCGGGCTGAAGCTTTCTTT.

The chain employs TRBV5-1 and TRBJ2-7, with TRBD2 matching over 7 bases. In germline, CDR1 is SGHRS, CDR2 YFSETQ. The CDR3 length is 14 residues. V shed 4 bases, J shed 0 bases, and the junction held 4 bases outside the gene matches. CDR3 sequence reads: CASSPGDYSYEQYF. Written as DNA, the CDR3 is TGCGCCAGCAGCCCGGGGGACTACTCCTACGAGCAGTACTTC. Full variable domain (missing parts from reference TRBV5-1 and TRBJ2-7): KAGVTQTPRYLIKTRGQQVTLSCSPISGHRSVSWYQQTPGQGLQFLFEYFSETQRNKGNFPGRFSGRQFSNSRSEMNVSTLELGDSALYLCASSPGDYSYEQYFGPGTRLTVT.

This clonotype showed up just a few times. This chain uses TRBV5-1 with TRBJ2-7, with D possibly being TRBD1 (6 bases). V was shortened by 1 base and J by 4 bases, with 12 bases between the two germline ends. This CDR3 spans 14 amino acids. Germline lookup yields CDR1 SGHRS and CDR2 YFSETQ. The CDR3 sequence is CASSLTGRLYEQYF. The CDR3 coding sequence is TGCGCCAGCAGCTTGACAGGGAGACTTTACGAGCAGTACTTC.

This clonotype was found a few times. The genes are TRBV9 and TRBJ2-5; D may be TRBD1 or TRBD2 (5 bases each). CDR3 size: 14 residues. V was trimmed by 4 bases and J by 1 base, leaving 11 bases between them. CDR1 is SGDLS and CDR2 is YYNGEE in the germline V gene. The CDR3 DNA is TGTGCCAGCAGCACCGGGACCATCCAAGAGACCCAGTACTTC. Protein sequence: CASSTGTIQETQYF.

The CDR3 DNA follows: TGCGCCAGCAGCCCGTTTAGACAGGGGCCATACGAGCAGTACTTC. Protein sequence: CASSPFRQGPYEQYF. The V call is TRBV4-1, the J call TRBJ2-7, with TRBD1 matching 8 bases. V gave up 4 bases and J gave up 4 bases; unmatched junction bases: 9. The V gene's germline CDR1 is MGHRA and CDR2 YSYEKL. This CDR3 is 15 amino acids long.

The J gene is TRBJ2-3, the V gene TRBV12-3 or TRBV12-4; 12 bases fit TRBD2. This CDR3 contains 17 residues. After removal of 8 bases from V and 2 bases from J, the junction contained 11 bases not matched to a gene. The CDR3 DNA follows: TGTGCCAGCTCCGGACTAGCGGGAAGACTATACACAGATACGCAGTATTTT. It codes for CASSGLAGRLYTDTQYF.

This clonotype was recorded at least ten times. The CDR3: CASSLGTSALGDTQYF. CDR3 DNA sequence: TGTGCCAGCAGCTTAGGAACTAGCGCTTTAGGAGATACGCAGTATTTT. The chain joins TRBV7-2 to TRBJ2-3, with 7 nucleotides matching TRBD2. From germline, CDR1 is SGHTA and CDR2 FQGNSA. CDR3 size: 16 residues. Trimming cost V 1 base and J 5 bases; bases outside gene matches: 9.

The rearrangement links TRBV2 to TRBJ1-5; weak D call: TRBD1 (6 bases). The CDR3 is made up of 15 amino acids. Germline lookup yields CDR1 SNHLY and CDR2 FYNNEI. V gave up 6 bases and J gave up 0 bases, with 12 bases separating them. CDR3 protein: CASSLDRTSNQPQHF. The DNA of the CDR3 is TGTGCCAGCAGCTTAGACAGGACTAGCAATCAGCCCCAGCATTTT.

This clonotype has a count of ten or more. The rearrangement uses TRBV7-6 and TRBJ2-7; no definite D call. Germline assignment: CDR1 SGHVS and CDR2 FNYEAQ. The CDR3 has 13 residues. Trimming pared 0 bases from V and 2 bases from J, leaving 5 bases between. CDR3 in DNA: TGTGCCAGCAGCTTAGCGTTCACCTACGAGCAGTACTTC. Translating gives CASSLAFTYEQYF.

The rearrangement uses TRBV5-1 and TRBJ2-1; 14 nucleotides match TRBD2. Germline V gene sequence: CDR1 SGHRS, CDR2 YFSETQ. J lost 4 bases, V lost 0 bases, and 3 bases had no gene match. CDR3 length equals 17 residues. The CDR3 DNA is TGCGCCAGCAGCTTGGAGGGACTAGCGGGAGCTTACAATGAGCAGTTCTTC. It specifies CASSLEGLAGAYNEQFF.